This T cell receptor (beta chain) was profiled in a study of blood T cell repertoires in COVID-19. The V segment lost 3 bases and the J segment 6 bases; nucleotides outside the gene matches: 1. The germline CDR1 and CDR2 sequences are WSHSY and SAAADI. CDR3 size: 14 residues. The assay was immunoSEQ multiplex PCR, and TCRdb's table has in-frame clones only and misses some. This table has roughly 50,000 clones, less than 95% appearing once. Sequencing input: peripheral blood. This rearrangement joins TRBV10-2 to TRBJ2-2; 10 bases are a match to TRBD1. The TCR was taken from a man in his 70s with acute or convalescent COVID-19. The CDR3 loop reads CASSEGQGAGELFF. For the CDR3, the DNA is TGCGCCAGCAGTGAAGGACAGGGGGCCGGGGAGCTGTTTTTT.